The next 28 T cell receptor beta chains were all read from a single sample in a study of CD8+CD57+ T cells in acquired aplastic anemia. Genomic DNA provided the template from which TCR beta VDJ and CDR3 profiles were obtained. In TCRdb, the reads were re-called with MiXCR into one record per CDR3 protein. Among 150,000 to 200,000 distinct CDR3 sequences listed, approximately 52% were seen once. Whoever was chosen for sequencing had shown CD8+CD57+ cell expansion by flow cytometry. The sequencing input was sorted CD4+, CD8+, or CD8+CD57+ T cells (not recorded which) from PBMCs. The receptor source for this set is a human donor with aplastic anemia.

This clonotype was observed at least ten times. This rearrangement joins TRBV6-1 to TRBJ2-2; 10 bases align to TRBD2. This CDR3 has 15 residues. The V gene end was trimmed by 6 bases and the J gene end by 3 bases; junction bases not matched to a gene: 4. Germline-derived CDR1 and CDR2 are MNHNS and SASEGT. The CDR3, as DNA: TGTGCCAGCAGCGGAGGACTAGCGGACACCGGGGAGCTGTTTTTT. Its protein is CASSGGLADTGELFF.

This clonotype has a single count. The chain carries TRBV11-1 and TRBJ2-4; perhaps TRBD2 as D (6 bases). V was pared by 6 bases and J by 0 bases, with 9 bases between. CDR1 SGHAT and CDR2 FQDESV come from the germline V gene (reference sequence). The CDR3 length is 14 residues. CDR3 amino acids: CASSSGVAKNIQYF. The CDR3 nucleotides read TGTGCCAGCAGTTCGGGGGTAGCCAAAAACATTCAGTACTTC.

This clonotype was seen repeatedly, ten times or more. This rearrangement joins TRBV20-1 to TRBJ2-5; 8 nucleotides align to TRBD2. CDR3 size: 13 residues. J lost 2 bases, V lost 6 bases, and 5 bases had no gene match. The germline CDR1 and CDR2 sequences are DFQATT and SNEGSKA (reference sequence). The CDR3 loop is CSAPGGRQETQYF. In nucleotides, the CDR3 is TGCAGTGCCCCGGGGGGGCGACAAGAGACCCAGTACTTC.

The genes are TRBV20-1 and TRBJ2-7; D might be TRBD2 (6 bases). Germline loops: CDR1 DFQATT, CDR2 SNEGSKA (reference sequence). The V end lost 2 bases, the J end lost 5 bases, and 10 bases lay between the germline ends. The CDR3 length is 12 residues. The CDR3 coding sequence is TGCAGTGCTAGAAGGAGGGACCACGAGCAGTACTTC. It translates to CSARRRDHEQYF.

This clonotype came up once. This chain connects TRBV15 to TRBJ2-7; no clear D. V gave up 2 bases and J gave up 4 bases, with 9 bases separating them. This CDR3 region has 13 residues. Per the germline V gene, CDR1 is LNHNV and CDR2 is YYDKDF (reference sequence). CDR3 residues: CATSRSVDYEQYF. As DNA, the CDR3 is TGTGCCACCAGCAGATCAGTCGATTACGAGCAGTACTTC.

CDR3 sequence: CASSLARTRHGKLFF. DNA for the CDR3: TGTGCCAGCAGCTTAGCGCGGACGCGCCACGGAAAACTGTTTTTT. This chain joins TRBV7-9 and TRBJ1-4; no firm D call. Germline V gene lookup returns CDR1 SEHNR and CDR2 FQNEAQ (reference sequence). The V and J ends lost 0 bases and 10 bases respectively, with 15 bases between them. The CDR3 runs to 15 residues.

This clonotype has a count of ten or more. The rearrangement uses TRBV3-1 and TRBJ2-5, with D possibly TRBD2 on 5 matching bases. V lost 3 bases and J 1 base, leaving 12 bases between the germline ends. Germline V gene data show CDR1 as LGHDT and CDR2 as YNNKEL (reference sequence). This CDR3 has 15 residues. The chain's CDR3 is CASSQKGLAQETQYF. The CDR3 coding sequence is TGTGCCAGCAGCCAGAAAGGCCTAGCCCAAGAGACCCAGTACTTC.

The chain joins TRBV5-1 to TRBJ1-1, with a weak D call TRBD1 (6 bases). Trimming stripped 4 bases from V and 1 base from J, with 11 bases between. The germline V gene encodes CDR1 SGHRS and CDR2 YFSETQ. The CDR3 sequence is 14 residues long. The CDR3 region has the DNA TGCGCCAGCAGCGAGGACAGACCGAACACTGAAGCTTTCTTT. Protein: CASSEDRPNTEAFF. Drawing the rest from reference TRBV5-1 and TRBJ1-1, the complete variable domain is KAGVTQTPRYLIKTRGQQVTLSCSPISGHRSVSWYQQTPGQGLQFLFEYFSETQRNKGNFPGRFSGRQFSNSRSEMNVSTLELGDSALYLCASSEDRPNTEAFFGQGTRLTVV.

This clonotype was counted at least ten times. The CDR3 DNA follows: TGTGCCAGCAGTTCGGACAGGGGGTACTCCTACAATGAGCAGTTCTTC. This translates into CASSSDRGYSYNEQFF. This sequence joins TRBV2 and TRBJ2-1; 10 positions match TRBD1. Germline assignment: CDR1 SNHLY and CDR2 FYNNEI. With 5 bases clipped from V and 0 bases from J, the junction kept 4 bases outside the gene matches. This CDR3 is built from 16 residues.

This clonotype was counted between two and nine times. The CDR3, as DNA: TGTGCCATCAGTGGGGCTGTACTAGCGGTTACCTACGAGCAGTACTTC. Translated: CAISGAVLAVTYEQYF. The chain combines TRBV10-3 with TRBJ2-7; 8 nucleotides line up with TRBD2. The CDR3 extends over 16 amino acids. Trimming removed 4 bases from V and 2 bases from J; junction bases left unmatched: 10. CDR1 ENHRY and CDR2 SYGVKD come from the germline V gene.

The rearrangement joins TRBV24-1 to TRBJ2-2; TRBD2 might be the D (5 bases). Germline V CDR1 and CDR2: KGHDR, SFDVKD. Trimming shortened V by 0 bases and J by 8 bases, and 6 bases separated the two germline ends. The CDR3 spans 13 residues. For the CDR3, the DNA is TGTGCCACCAGTGATTTGCCGGGGGGGGAGCTGTTTTTT. It is translated as CATSDLPGGELFF.

In this sample, this clonotype turned up many times. J is TRBJ1-5 and V is TRBV7-2; D remains unclear. The CDR3 extends over 15 amino acids. Trimming cost V 1 base and J 4 bases, with 11 bases left between them. The germline V gene has CDR1 SGHTA and CDR2 FQGNSA. This CDR3 reads CASSLGSGWNQPQHF. The CDR3 DNA reads TGTGCCAGCAGCTTAGGATCGGGATGGAATCAGCCCCAGCATTTT.

This rearrangement joins TRBV7-3 to TRBJ2-3; no clear D gene. This CDR3 has 13 residues. In germline, CDR1 is SGHTA, CDR2 FQGTGA. Between the trimmed V and J ends, which lost 4 bases and 2 bases, there was a span of 7 bases. CDR3 protein: CASSSDHTDTQYF. Here the CDR3 DNA reads TGTGCCAGCAGCTCCGACCACACAGATACGCAGTATTTT.

The chain carries TRBV29-1 and TRBJ2-7; tentative D call: TRBD1 (5 bases). With 8 bases removed from V and 6 bases from J, the gap between germline ends came to 11 bases. The CDR3 is 10 amino acids. Germline V CDR1 and CDR2: SQVTM, ANQGSEA. Here the CDR3 reads CSSDGAEQYF. The CDR3 DNA reads TGCAGCAGTGATGGGGCCGAGCAGTACTTC.

This clonotype was seen ten or more times. This chain links TRBV19 with TRBJ1-2; a possible D gene is TRBD1 (5 bases). The germline V gene has CDR1 LNHDA and CDR2 SQIVND (reference sequence). Trimming stripped 5 bases from V and 2 bases from J, with 9 bases between. This CDR3 is built from 13 residues. CDR3 sequence (DNA): TGTGCCAGTAGTTCGGGGCCCAACTATGGCTACACCTTC. It codes for CASSSGPNYGYTF.

In this sample, this clonotype turned up a few times. The CDR3 protein is CASSLYGRGTDTQYF. The DNA of the CDR3 is TGTGCCAGCAGTTTATATGGTAGGGGGACAGATACGCAGTATTTT. The chain joins TRBV2 to TRBJ2-3; the D gene is possibly TRBD1 (6 bases). CDR3 length equals 15 residues. CDR1 and CDR2 (germline): SNHLY, FYNNEI. With 5 bases removed from V and 3 bases from J, the gap between germline ends came to 15 bases.

Ten or more counts support this clonotype. The chain recombines TRBV27 with TRBJ1-6; 9 bases fit TRBD1. Germline CDR1 is MNHEY and CDR2 is SMNVEV (reference sequence). This CDR3 is built from 15 residues. Losses at the gene ends were 5 bases for V and 8 bases for J; bases not matched to a gene: 7. In nucleotides, the CDR3 is TGTGCCAGCAGTCCGGGGACAGGGTCGTATTCACCCCTCCACTTT. As protein: CASSPGTGSYSPLHF.

This clonotype has a single count. The chain joins TRBV2 to TRBJ2-6; D uncertain. Germline loops: CDR1 SNHLY, CDR2 FYNNEI. The V and J ends lost 8 bases and 4 bases respectively, with 9 bases between them. This CDR3 is 13 amino acids long. CDR3 protein: CASVFEGANVLTF. DNA of the CDR3: TGTGCCAGCGTCTTTGAAGGGGCCAACGTCCTGACTTTC.

This clonotype was found a few times. The genes are TRBV5-1 and TRBJ1-1, with D perhaps TRBD1 (6 bases). From germline, CDR1 is SGHRS and CDR2 YFSETQ. V lost 0 bases to trimming and J lost 5 bases, with 14 bases between them. CDR3 length: 15 amino acids. The CDR3 is CASSLGVGAWTEAFF. Here the CDR3 DNA reads TGCGCCAGCAGCTTGGGAGTGGGGGCATGGACTGAAGCTTTCTTT.

In DNA, the CDR3 is TGCAGCGTTGATAACTATGGCTACACCTTC. Translating gives CSVDNYGYTF. This chain uses TRBV29-1 with TRBJ1-2; D gene uncertain. The CDR3 contains 10 residues. In germline, CDR1 is SQVTM, CDR2 ANQGSEA. V was cut by 3 bases and J by 1 base, with 0 bases left in between.

A word on this clonotype: A much bigger clone sits one base away, suggesting this may be a read error. This CDR3 is CASSADRGSGEQYF. The DNA of the CDR3 is TGTGCCAGCAGTGCCGACAGAGGGTCTGGCGAGCAGTACTTC. The gene calls are TRBV7-9 and TRBJ2-7; either TRBD1 or TRBD2 may supply D (5 bases each). This CDR3 has 14 amino acids. Trimming stripped 6 bases from V and 6 bases from J, with 18 bases between. Germline CDR1 reads SEHNR; CDR2 reads FQNEAQ (reference sequence).

In the case of this clonotype: A much larger clone is a single base away; this may be a read error. The chain couples TRBV5-1 to TRBJ1-1; maybe TRBD1 (5 bases). The CDR3 sequence is 15 residues long. Per the germline V gene, CDR1 is SGHRS and CDR2 is YFSETQ. For the CDR3, the DNA is TGCGCCGGCAGCCCCCCGGGCAGGGCGGCGACTGAAGCTTTCTTT. This encodes CAGSPPGRAATEAFF.

This clonotype has just a few counts. J is TRBJ2-3 and V is TRBV24-1, with D perhaps TRBD1 or TRBD2 (5 bases each). Deletions cut 3 bases from V and 10 bases from J, with 19 bases between. This CDR3 is 15 amino acids long. Germline CDR1 reads KGHDR; CDR2 reads SFDVKD. CDR3: CATSDPTGTLEAQYF. DNA for the CDR3: TGTGCCACCAGTGATCCTACTGGGACCTTAGAGGCGCAGTATTTT.

V gene TRBV24-1 combines with J gene TRBJ2-7; perhaps D is TRBD1 or TRBD2 (6 bases each). V lost 6 bases and J 2 bases, leaving 10 bases between the germline ends. The CDR3 runs 13 residues. The germline V gene has CDR1 KGHDR and CDR2 SFDVKD. The CDR3 loop reads CATSPGDTYEQYF. CDR3 nucleotide sequence: TGTGCCACCAGTCCGGGGGACACCTACGAGCAGTACTTC.

At least ten counts were recorded for this clonotype. The chain uses TRBV5-1 and TRBJ1-1; TRBD1 matches 7 bases. The CDR3 is made up of 14 amino acids. Germline V gene lookup returns CDR1 SGHRS and CDR2 YFSETQ. Trimming at V came to 4 bases and at J to 1 base, leaving 4 bases not matched to a gene. The CDR3 coding sequence is TGCGCCAGCAGCCCGGGACAGCAGAACACTGAAGCTTTCTTT. As protein: CASSPGQQNTEAFF.

This clonotype was detected a few times. The chain carries TRBV7-9 and TRBJ2-5; D remains ambiguous. The V and J ends lost 6 bases and 1 base respectively, with 9 bases between them. The CDR3 totals 13 residues. Germline loops: CDR1 SEHNR, CDR2 FQNEAQ (reference sequence). Here the CDR3 DNA reads TGTGCCAGCAGTCCAGCCAGCCAAGAGACCCAGTACTTC. Translation: CASSPASQETQYF.

This clonotype is a singleton in its sample. The chain carries TRBV7-6 and TRBJ2-5; 9 bases fit TRBD2. The length of the CDR3 is 14 residues. The ends lost 1 base at V and 5 bases at J; junction bases unmatched: 2. Germline CDR1 reads SGHVS; CDR2 reads FNYEAQ. This CDR3 reads CASSLGTSGETQYF. The CDR3 DNA is TGTGCCAGCAGCTTAGGAACTAGCGGGGAGACCCAGTACTTC.

The chain joins TRBV25-1 to TRBJ2-7; tentatively, D is TRBD1 (6 bases). CDR1 MGHDK and CDR2 SYGVNS come from the germline V gene. The CDR3 has 14 residues. The germline V and J ends were trimmed by 4 bases and 1 base, with 11 bases remaining between them. CDR3 bases: TGTGCCAGCAGTGCCGGGCAGGGGTCCTACGAGCAGTACTTC. It is translated as CASSAGQGSYEQYF.